This T cell receptor beta chain originates from a study of molecular identifiers for immune sequencing clone quantification. Broader study findings: In CMV-specific effectors, clones above 20 copies held over 97% of molecules; naive, under 1%.

Input for naive CD8 libraries was about 18,000 to 1,100,000 sorted cells; the RNA fraction used was 10%, 30% or 50%. The CD8+CD4-CCR7+CD45RA+ phenotype defined the sorted naive CD8 T cells. Previously described methods and listed TCR primers produced bulk TCR libraries. Using its own MiXCR run on the PCR reads, TCRdb lists one record per CDR3 protein. In the table there are 460,000 or so distinct CDR3 sequences, around 23% of which are singletons. This CDR3 spans 15 amino acids. Trimming removed 0 bases from V and 2 bases from J; junction bases left unmatched: 4. Germline V gene lookup returns CDR1 SGHNT and CDR2 YYREEE (reference sequence). This clonotype was recorded a few times. Its specificity is unknown.

This rearrangement joins TRBV5-4 to TRBJ2-5; 7 positions agree with TRBD2. Sequenced material: naive CD8+ T cells from blood, with Jurkat cell RNA spiked in. Subset indicated: FACS-sorted CD8+CD4-CCR7+CD45RA+ naive T cells. This TCR was recovered from a human donor in good health. Some libraries in this study had Jurkat cell RNA spiked in. CDR3: CASSLVVSGQETQYF. The CDR3 DNA reads TGTGCCAGCAGCTTGGTGGTTAGCGGGCAAGAGACCCAGTACTTC.